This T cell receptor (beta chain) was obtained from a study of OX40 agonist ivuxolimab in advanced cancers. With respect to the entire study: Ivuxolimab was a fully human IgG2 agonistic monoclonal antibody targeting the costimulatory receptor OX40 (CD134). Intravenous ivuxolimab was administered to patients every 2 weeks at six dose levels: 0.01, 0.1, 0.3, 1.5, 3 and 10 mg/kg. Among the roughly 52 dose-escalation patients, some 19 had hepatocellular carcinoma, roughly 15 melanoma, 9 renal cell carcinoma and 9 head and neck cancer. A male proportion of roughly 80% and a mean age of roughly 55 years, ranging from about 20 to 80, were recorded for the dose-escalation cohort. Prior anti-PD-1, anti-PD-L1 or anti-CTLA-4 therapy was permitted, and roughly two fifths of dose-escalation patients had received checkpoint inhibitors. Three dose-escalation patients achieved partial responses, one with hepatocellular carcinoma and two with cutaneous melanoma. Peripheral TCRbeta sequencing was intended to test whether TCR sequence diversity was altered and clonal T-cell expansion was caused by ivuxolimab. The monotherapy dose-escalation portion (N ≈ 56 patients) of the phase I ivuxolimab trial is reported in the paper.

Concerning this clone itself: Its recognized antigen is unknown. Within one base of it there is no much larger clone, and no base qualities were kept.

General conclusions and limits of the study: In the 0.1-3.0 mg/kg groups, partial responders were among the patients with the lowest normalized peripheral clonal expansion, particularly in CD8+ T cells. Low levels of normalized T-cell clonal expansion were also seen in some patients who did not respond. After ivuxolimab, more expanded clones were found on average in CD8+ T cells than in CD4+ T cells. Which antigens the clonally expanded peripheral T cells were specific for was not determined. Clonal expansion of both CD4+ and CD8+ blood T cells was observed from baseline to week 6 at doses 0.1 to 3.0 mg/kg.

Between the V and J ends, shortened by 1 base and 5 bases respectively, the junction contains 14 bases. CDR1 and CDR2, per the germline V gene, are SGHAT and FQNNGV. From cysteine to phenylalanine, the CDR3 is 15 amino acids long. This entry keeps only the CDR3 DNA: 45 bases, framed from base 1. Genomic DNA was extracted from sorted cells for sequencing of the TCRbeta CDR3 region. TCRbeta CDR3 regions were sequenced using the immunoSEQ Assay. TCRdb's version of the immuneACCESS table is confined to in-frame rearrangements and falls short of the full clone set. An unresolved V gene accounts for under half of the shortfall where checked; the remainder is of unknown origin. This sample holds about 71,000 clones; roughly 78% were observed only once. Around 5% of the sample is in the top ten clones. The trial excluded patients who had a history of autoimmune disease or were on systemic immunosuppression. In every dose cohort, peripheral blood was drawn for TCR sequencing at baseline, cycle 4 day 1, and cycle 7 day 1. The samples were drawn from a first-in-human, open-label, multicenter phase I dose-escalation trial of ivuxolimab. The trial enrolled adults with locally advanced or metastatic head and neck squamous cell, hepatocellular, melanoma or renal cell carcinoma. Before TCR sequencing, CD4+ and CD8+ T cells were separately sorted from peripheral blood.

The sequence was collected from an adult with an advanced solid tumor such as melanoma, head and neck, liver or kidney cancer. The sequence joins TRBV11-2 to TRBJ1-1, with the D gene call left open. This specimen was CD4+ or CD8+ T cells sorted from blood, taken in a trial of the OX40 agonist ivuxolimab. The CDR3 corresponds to CASSLGRGRSTEAFF. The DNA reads TGTGCCAGCAGCTTAGGACGAGGGAGGTCGACTGAAGCTTTCTTT. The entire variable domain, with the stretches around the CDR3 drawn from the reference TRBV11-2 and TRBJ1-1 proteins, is EAGVAQSPRYKIIEKRQSVAFWCNPISGHATLYWYQQILGQGPKLLIQFQNNGVVDDSQLPKDRFSAERLKGVDSTLKIQPAKLEDSAVYLCASSLGRGRSTEAFFGQGTRLTVV.